A single sample gave rise to the 30 T cell receptor beta chains below, sequenced in a study of blood T cell repertoires in COVID-19. Sequencing used immunoSEQ multiplex PCR; TCRdb keeps in-frame clones, though not all of them. The sample yields approximately 200,000 clones, about 84% seen once. Sequenced input: peripheral blood. The origin of the receptors is a woman under 40 with acute or convalescent COVID-19.

The gene calls are TRBV6-5 and TRBJ2-2; tentative D call: TRBD1 (6 bases). CDR1 and CDR2 from the germline V gene are MNHEY and SVGAGI. V lost 6 bases and J 5 bases, leaving 10 bases between the germline ends. CDR3 length equals 13 residues. The CDR3 region has the DNA TGTGCCAGCAGCGCTACAGGGACCGGGGAGCTGTTTTTT. This encodes CASSATGTGELFF.

This chain links TRBV27 with TRBJ1-5, with D possibly being TRBD1 (6 bases). The V end lost 5 bases, the J end lost 5 bases, and 7 bases lay between the germline ends. Germline V gives CDR1 MNHEY, CDR2 SMNVEV (reference sequence). CDR3 length: 12 residues. The CDR3 region has the DNA TGTGCCAGCAGTACAGGGTATCAGCCCCAGCATTTT. Its protein product is CASSTGYQPQHF.

In its sample, this clone was seen a few times. The chain combines TRBV7-8 with TRBJ1-1; D remains unclear. CDR3 size: 13 residues. The V gene's germline CDR1 is SGHVS and CDR2 FQNEAQ. V was shortened by 0 bases and J by 7 bases, with 9 bases between the two germline ends. Written as DNA, the CDR3 is TGTGCCAGCAGCTTAGCCCGAACAGTTGAAGCTTTCTTT. Translation gives CASSLARTVEAFF.

The chain has TRBV6-6 and TRBJ2-2, with D uncertain. The ends were cut back, 6 bases at V and 5 bases at J, with 7 bases in the middle. This CDR3 spans 12 amino acids. Germline CDR1 MNHNY, CDR2 SVGAGI (reference sequence). CDR3 region: CASRTKTGELFF. For the CDR3, the DNA is TGTGCCAGCAGGACAAAGACCGGGGAGCTGTTTTTT.

V gene TRBV28 combines with J gene TRBJ1-4; TRBD1 aligns across 8 bases. The germline V gene has CDR1 MDHEN and CDR2 SYDVKM. The CDR3 loop spans 15 amino acids. V was pared by 4 bases and J by 6 bases, with 7 bases of the junction left unmatched. The CDR3 here is CASSSADRVDEKLFF. The DNA for the CDR3 is TGTGCCAGCAGTTCGGCGGACAGGGTCGATGAAAAACTGTTTTTT.

CDR3 nucleotide sequence: TGTGCCAGCAGCCAAGTGGAGGGACAGGGAGCTTTCTTT. Translated, it gives CASSQVEGQGAFF. The chain uses TRBV3-1 (or the pseudogene TRBV3-2) and TRBJ1-1, with 9 bases fitting TRBD1. CDR1 LGHDT and CDR2 YNNKEL come from the germline V gene (reference sequence). The length of the CDR3 is 13 residues. V shed 1 base and J 10 bases; nucleotides not matched to a gene: 4.

The rearrangement joins TRBV28 to TRBJ2-7, with TRBD1 as a possible D gene (5 bases). The germline V gene encodes CDR1 MDHEN and CDR2 SYDVKM. V lost 4 bases and J lost 6, with 16 bases in between. This CDR3 contains 14 residues. This CDR3 reads CASSSGWGHGEQYF. CDR3 in DNA: TGTGCCAGCAGTTCCGGATGGGGCCATGGCGAGCAGTACTTC.

The chain joins TRBV5-1 to TRBJ1-2; D is unresolved. Germline V lookup: CDR1 SGHRS, CDR2 YFSETQ. Trimming left V 0 bases short and J 10 bases short, with 10 bases between. The CDR3 is 12 amino acids. CDR3 coding DNA: TGCGCCAGCAGCTTGGGGCGGTCGGACTACACCTTC. As protein: CASSLGRSDYTF.

The rearrangement joins TRBV6-5 to TRBJ2-7; 9 bases are shared with TRBD2. J was trimmed by 0 bases and V by 4 bases; bases with no gene match: 7. CDR1 and CDR2 (germline): MNHEY, SVGAGI. The CDR3 sequence is 16 residues long. This CDR3 is CASSSASGTLSYEQYF. DNA of the CDR3: TGTGCCAGCAGTTCGGCTAGCGGGACCCTCTCCTACGAGCAGTACTTC.

The chain employs TRBV27 and TRBJ1-2; 8 bases are shared with TRBD1. Looked up from germline, CDR1 is MNHEY and CDR2 is SMNVEV (reference sequence). CDR3 size: 13 residues. After removal of 5 bases from V and 7 bases from J, the junction contained 6 bases not matched to a gene. CDR3 residues: CASSPRGLSGYTF. The CDR3 coding sequence is TGTGCCAGCAGTCCCAGGGGGCTCAGTGGCTACACCTTC.

The chain couples TRBV19 to TRBJ2-7, with 10 positions matching TRBD1. The CDR3 runs to 15 residues. Losses at the gene ends were 3 bases for V and 2 bases for J; bases not matched to a gene: 4. Per germline, CDR1 LNHDA and CDR2 SQIVND (reference sequence). The DNA for the CDR3 is TGTGCCAGTAGTATTTCGGGACAGGGGCCCTACGAGCAGTACTTC. It encodes CASSISGQGPYEQYF.

The chain carries TRBV5-8 and TRBJ2-4; D may be TRBD1 (6 bases). The germline CDR1 and CDR2 sequences are SGHTS and YDEGEE. V was cut by 0 bases and J by 2 bases, with 9 bases left in between. The CDR3 runs 15 residues. The CDR3 DNA reads as TGTGCCAGCAGCTTGGACACAGGGACCAAAAACATTCAGTACTTC. It encodes CASSLDTGTKNIQYF.

J is TRBJ2-7 and V is TRBV11-2; the match to TRBD1 covers 7 bases. V was clipped by 5 bases and J by 1 base; unmatched bases: 8. This CDR3 region has 15 residues. CDR1 and CDR2 from the germline V gene are SGHAT and FQNNGV. CDR3 nucleotides: TGTGCCAGCAGCCGGGACAGTTCTAGGTCCTACGAGCAGTACTTC. Translation gives CASSRDSSRSYEQYF.

The genes are TRBV30 and TRBJ1-5; the D is unclear. This CDR3 is 18 amino acids long. V gave up 3 bases and J gave up 0 bases, with 21 bases separating them. From germline, CDR1 is GTSNPN and CDR2 SVGIG (reference sequence). CDR3 residues: CAWSAFFAGSPSNQPQHF. In DNA, the CDR3 is TGTGCCTGGAGCGCATTTTTTGCGGGGTCCCCTAGCAATCAGCCCCAGCATTTT.

This clone was seen a handful of times. The rearrangement uses TRBV29-1 and TRBJ1-5; no firm D call. The CDR3 is 12 residues long. Deletions cut 4 bases from V and 2 bases from J, with 6 bases between. Germline V CDR1 and CDR2: SQVTM, ANQGSEA. The CDR3 loop is CSVGERNQPQHF. CDR3 DNA: TGCAGCGTTGGGGAGCGCAATCAGCCCCAGCATTTT.

This clone appeared a single time. The chain recombines TRBV19 with TRBJ2-1; 9 bases are a match to TRBD1. The CDR3 runs to 17 residues. Trimming at V came to 6 bases and at J to 0 bases, leaving 9 bases not matched to a gene. The germline V gene encodes CDR1 LNHDA and CDR2 SQIVND (reference sequence). CDR3 sequence: CASRIQDRGLSYNEQFF. DNA of the CDR3: TGTGCCAGTAGAATCCAGGACAGGGGCCTCTCCTACAATGAGCAGTTCTTC.

The chain combines TRBV2 with TRBJ2-3; TRBD2 aligns across 11 bases. The CDR3 has 15 amino acids. V lost 8 bases to trimming and J lost 2 bases; unmatched junction nucleotides: 6. Germline V CDR1 and CDR2: SNHLY, FYNNEI. CDR3 coding DNA: TGTGCCAGCTTGCTAGCGGGGGGACTCACAGATACGCAGTATTTT. It encodes CASLLAGGLTDTQYF.

V gene TRBV2 combines with J gene TRBJ1-6; TRBD1 aligns across 7 bases. The germline gives CDR1 SNHLY, CDR2 FYNNEI. This CDR3 spans 14 amino acids. V was clipped by 6 bases and J by 7 bases; unmatched bases: 6. CDR3 nucleotide sequence: TGTGCCAGCAGAGGGGGCGCGGTAAATTCACCCCTCCACTTT. It encodes CASRGGAVNSPLHF.

The chain combines TRBV6-5 with TRBJ2-5; 11 bases fit TRBD2. CDR1 and CDR2 from the germline V gene are MNHEY and SVGAGI. V shed 8 bases and J 5 bases; nucleotides not matched to a gene: 10. This CDR3 has 15 amino acids. The CDR3 spells CASSRLAGLGETQYF. CDR3 coding DNA: TGTGCCAGCTCAAGACTAGCGGGATTGGGCGAGACCCAGTACTTC.

For the CDR3, the DNA is TGTGCCAGCAGCCCCCGAACAAAGGGGGGGCGCCGGACTGAAGCTTTCTTT. Residues: CASSPRTKGGRRTEAFF. V usage is TRBV7-9 and J usage is TRBJ1-1, with D possibly being TRBD1 (6 bases). The germline V and J ends were trimmed by 5 bases and 5 bases, with 24 bases remaining between them. Germline lookup yields CDR1 SEHNR and CDR2 FQNEAQ (reference sequence). CDR3 length: 17 residues.

The chain recombines TRBV4-1 with TRBJ2-3, with D possibly matching TRBD2 (5 bases). V dropped 4 bases and J dropped 11 bases, with 16 bases sitting between them. This CDR3 has 13 amino acids. Germline CDR1 and CDR2: MGHRA and YSYEKL. Written as DNA, the CDR3 is TGCGCCAGCAGCCTGGACTCCCCCAATTGGCAGTATTTT. Protein: CASSLDSPNWQYF.

The chain carries TRBV7-6 and TRBJ2-7, with D perhaps matching TRBD2 (6 bases). Germline loops: CDR1 SGHVS, CDR2 FNYEAQ. The V and J ends lost 5 bases and 3 bases respectively, with 17 bases between them. The CDR3 has 15 amino acids. CDR3: CASSVHRGAGYEQYF. The CDR3 region has the DNA TGTGCCAGCAGCGTCCACCGTGGAGCGGGCTACGAGCAGTACTTC.

The V gene is TRBV6-5, the J gene TRBJ2-7; TRBD2 matches 11 bases. Looked up from germline, CDR1 is MNHEY and CDR2 is SVGAGI. This CDR3 spans 14 amino acids. The V and J ends lost 6 bases and 4 bases, in that order; junction bases with no gene match: 5. CDR3: CASSRGLAEYEQYF. In DNA, the CDR3 is TGTGCCAGCAGCCGGGGACTAGCGGAGTACGAGCAGTACTTC.

CDR3 bases: TGCGCCAGCAGCTTTCAAACAGGGGGCACTGAAGCTTTCTTT. It encodes CASSFQTGGTEAFF. The chain has TRBV5-1 and TRBJ1-1, with 8 bases aligning to TRBD1. The germline V gene has CDR1 SGHRS and CDR2 YFSETQ. The CDR3 runs 14 residues. V was pared by 2 bases and J by 4 bases, with 4 bases of the junction left unmatched.

The chain is built from TRBV28 and TRBJ1-3; no definite D call. The CDR3 length is 15 residues. Germline V gene data show CDR1 as MDHEN and CDR2 as SYDVKM. With 7 bases removed from V and 0 bases from J, the gap between germline ends came to 13 bases. CDR3 loop: CASTAPPSSGNTIYF. CDR3 nucleotide sequence: TGTGCCAGCACCGCCCCCCCGAGCTCTGGAAACACCATATATTTT.

This clone was detected ten times or more. The chain uses TRBV6-4 and TRBJ2-3, with TRBD1 as a possible D gene (5 bases). V lost 4 bases and J lost 4, with 12 bases in between. The CDR3 is 14 residues long. Per germline, CDR1 MRHNA and CDR2 SNTAGT. The DNA for the CDR3 is TGTGCCAGCAGTGGCGGCGAAGGGGCAGATACGCAGTATTTT. It translates to CASSGGEGADTQYF.

V usage is TRBV6-2 or TRBV6-3 and J usage is TRBJ1-3; tentative D call: TRBD1 (6 bases). V was trimmed by 2 bases and J by 1 base, leaving 9 bases between them. Germline assignment: CDR1 MNHEY and CDR2 SVGEGT. The CDR3 contains 15 residues. The CDR3 region has the DNA TGTGCCAGCAGTTACGGAACAGGGTCTGGAAACACCATATATTTT. It yields the protein CASSYGTGSGNTIYF.

The chain is built from TRBV5-1 and TRBJ2-1; TRBD2 matches at 14 bases. The CDR3 extends over 14 amino acids. CDR1 and CDR2 (germline): SGHRS, YFSETQ. Trimming cost V 6 bases and J 7 bases; bases outside gene matches: 3. CDR3 in amino acids: CASKGTSGRNEQFF. CDR3 bases: TGCGCCAGCAAGGGGACTAGCGGGAGAAATGAGCAGTTCTTC.

This clone was picked up a small number of times. The chain employs TRBV24-1 and TRBJ1-3; D gene uncertain. In germline, CDR1 is KGHDR, CDR2 SFDVKD. The CDR3 loop spans 12 amino acids. The V end was cut by 4 bases, the J end by 4 bases, with 4 bases between. CDR3 protein: CATSESGNTIYF. Written as DNA, the CDR3 is TGTGCCACCAGTGAGTCGGGAAACACCATATATTTT.

The V gene is TRBV30, the J gene TRBJ1-2; 8 nucleotides align to TRBD1. The germline V gene has CDR1 GTSNPN and CDR2 SVGIG (reference sequence). The V and J ends lost 1 base and 3 bases, in that order; junction bases with no gene match: 7. This CDR3 has 15 residues. The chain's CDR3 is CAWSAQDRAYYGYTF. DNA of the CDR3: TGTGCCTGGAGTGCCCAGGACAGGGCCTACTATGGCTACACCTTC.